The 26 T cell receptor beta chains listed next were all sequenced from one sample in a study of Ad26.COV2.S vaccination and SARS-CoV-2 variants listed by TCRdb under 2021. The treatment or condition label here, explained by the study, means: around 19 received Ad26.COV2.S at low or high dose, single or two shots; several received placebo; per-sample allocation not given. For vaccine and placebo recipients, repertoires were sequenced using samples collected on day 63 after the first injection. Preparation of the library involved the immunoSEQ multiplex PCR assay. TCRdb re-hosts the immuneACCESS table, in-frame sequences only. Its copies lack some clones; in the studies checked, an unresolved V gene accounts for under half of them, and the cause for the rest is not known. The sample includes about 500,000 clones, with approximately 90% observed a single time. The leading ten clones occupy roughly 1.7% of the sample.

The sequenced sample was peripheral blood, obtained in a trial of Ad26.COV2.S vaccine versus placebo. The receptor source for this set is a person between 18 and 65 years old who received the Ad26.COV2.S COVID-19 vaccine or a placebo.

This clone was found once. This chain uses TRBV5-5 with TRBJ2-3; D gene ambiguous. The CDR3 consists of 16 residues. Germline V CDR1 and CDR2: SGHKS, YYEKEE (reference sequence). Trimming removed 0 bases at V and 0 bases at J, with 11 bases between. DNA for the CDR3: TGTGCCAGCAGCTTGGGGGCCAGCCTAAGCACAGATACGCAGTATTTT. Amino acids: CASSLGASLSTDTQYF.

This clone came up once. The chain combines TRBV19 with TRBJ1-2; the D gene is possibly TRBD1 (5 bases). This CDR3 has 12 residues. Trimming cost V 8 bases and J 3 bases, with 10 bases left between them. The germline V gene encodes CDR1 LNHDA and CDR2 SQIVND (reference sequence). CDR3 sequence: CASGDSYYGYTF. DNA for the CDR3: TGTGCCAGTGGAGACAGCTACTATGGCTACACCTTC.

V gene TRBV3-1 (or the pseudogene TRBV3-2) combines with J gene TRBJ2-5; TRBD1 matches 8 bases. The CDR3 contains 17 residues. Trimming at V came to 0 bases and at J to 1 base, leaving 7 bases not matched to a gene. CDR1 is LGHDT, CDR2 YNNKEL, per germline (reference sequence). In DNA, the CDR3 is TGTGCCAGCAGCCAAGATGGTCGGACAGGGTTCCAAGAGACCCAGTACTTC. Its protein product is CASSQDGRTGFQETQYF.

With regard to this clone: The same CDR3 is also encoded by other DNA sequences in this sample. The chain carries TRBV30 and TRBJ1-1, with 7 bases that match TRBD1. V lost 3 bases and J lost 1; bases outside the gene matches: 2. Germline V CDR1 and CDR2: GTSNPN, SVGIG (reference sequence). The CDR3 sequence is 13 residues long. The CDR3, as DNA: TGTGCCTGGAGCGCAGGGGGGAACACTGAAGCTTTCTTT. Amino acid sequence: CAWSAGGNTEAFF.

The chain uses TRBV4-2 and TRBJ2-7, with 9 bases that match TRBD2. Germline CDR1 is LGHNA and CDR2 is YNFKEQ. CDR3 size: 18 residues. The trim removed 0 bases at V and 2 bases at J, leaving 11 bases unmatched. CDR3 nucleotides: TGTGCCAGCAGCCAAGACTCCGGGTCTAGCGGGACCACCTACGAGCAGTACTTC. Protein product: CASSQDSGSSGTTYEQYF.

The rearrangement uses TRBV18 and TRBJ2-7; 7 nucleotides agree with TRBD1. The CDR3 covers 15 residues. In germline, CDR1 is KGHSH, CDR2 LQKENI. V gave up 3 bases and J gave up 6 bases; unmatched junction bases: 11. Here the CDR3 reads CASSPLRGLLSEQYF. CDR3 in DNA: TGTGCCAGCTCACCCTTGAGGGGGCTGTTGAGCGAGCAGTACTTC.

The chain couples TRBV2 to TRBJ1-1; D is uncertain. This CDR3 is built from 20 residues. Germline V gene data show CDR1 as SNHLY and CDR2 as FYNNEI. V lost 0 bases and J 1 base, leaving 24 bases between the germline ends. CDR3 sequence (DNA): TGTGCCAGCAGTGAAGCGCTACTACTATTCCCAGCCTTTCAGAACACTGAAGCTTTCTTT. Translated: CASSEALLLFPAFQNTEAFF.

V gene TRBV6-5 combines with J gene TRBJ2-1, with 8 bases that match TRBD2. J was trimmed by 10 bases and V by 6 bases; bases with no gene match: 14. This CDR3 spans 15 amino acids. The germline V gene encodes CDR1 MNHEY and CDR2 SVGAGI. In DNA, the CDR3 is TGTGCCAGCAGCCCCAGACTAGCGCGGGGGTGGGAGCAGTTCTTC. It specifies CASSPRLARGWEQFF.

The chain links TRBV6-2 or TRBV6-3 to TRBJ2-7; D could derive from TRBD1 or TRBD2 (6 bases each). The CDR3 covers 14 residues. Trimming left V 8 bases short and J 2 bases short, with 16 bases between. Germline V CDR1 and CDR2: MNHEY, SVGEGT. The CDR3 spells CASGQLRGPYEQYF. CDR3 coding DNA: TGTGCCAGCGGCCAACTCCGGGGGCCCTACGAGCAGTACTTC.

The chain uses TRBV2 and TRBJ1-3, with no clear D. The ends were cut back, 4 bases at V and 6 bases at J, with 4 bases in the middle. The CDR3 consists of 11 residues. CDR1 and CDR2 (germline): SNHLY, FYNNEI. The CDR3 nucleotides read TGTGCCAGCAGTGGGGCAAACACCATATATTTT. Protein: CASSGANTIYF.

The chain has TRBV29-1 and TRBJ2-1; D possibly corresponds to TRBD2 (7 bases). Germline CDR1 SQVTM, CDR2 ANQGSEA. CDR3 length equals 13 residues. V was trimmed by 4 bases and J by 14 bases, leaving 21 bases between them. The CDR3 is CSVGPDSGILEFF. CDR3 coding DNA: TGCAGCGTTGGCCCGGACAGCGGGATTTTGGAGTTCTTC.

The chain couples TRBV5-5 to TRBJ2-2; 10 bases are a match to TRBD1. The germline V gene has CDR1 SGHKS and CDR2 YYEKEE (reference sequence). This CDR3 has 16 amino acids. V trimming: 4 bases; J trimming: 3 bases; junction bases outside the gene matches: 6. In DNA, the CDR3 is TGTGCCAGCAGCCGCGACAGGGGGCTTTACACCGGGGAGCTGTTTTTT. This translates into CASSRDRGLYTGELFF.

This sequence joins TRBV28 and TRBJ2-7; 7 nucleotides agree with TRBD2. V was clipped by 5 bases and J by 4 bases; unmatched bases: 17. From germline, CDR1 is MDHEN and CDR2 SYDVKM. The CDR3 is made up of 17 amino acids. The CDR3, as DNA: TGTGCCAGCAGTCTATCACTCAAGCGGGATTGGTGGTACGAGCAGTACTTC. Translating gives CASSLSLKRDWWYEQYF. Looking up the rest from reference TRBV28 and TRBJ2-7 gives the full variable domain: DVKVTQSSRYLVKRTGEKVFLECVQDMDHENMFWYRQDPGLGLRLIYFSYDVKMKEKGDIPEGYSVSREKKERFSLILESASTNQTSMYLCASSLSLKRDWWYEQYFGPGTRLTVT.

J is TRBJ2-3 and V is TRBV9, with TRBD1 matching 7 bases. The trim removed 2 bases at V and 4 bases at J, leaving 7 bases unmatched. CDR3 size: 15 residues. Germline assignment: CDR1 SGDLS and CDR2 YYNGEE. CDR3 loop: CASSVRDSSADTQYF. CDR3 sequence (DNA): TGTGCCAGCAGCGTGAGGGACAGCTCCGCAGATACGCAGTATTTT.

The chain couples TRBV2 to TRBJ2-3; D gene unclear. The ends were cut back, 4 bases at V and 5 bases at J, with 7 bases in the middle. The CDR3 covers 12 residues. The germline CDR1 and CDR2 sequences are SNHLY and FYNNEI. The CDR3 is CASSGIGDTQYF. CDR3 sequence (DNA): TGTGCCAGCAGTGGGATAGGAGATACGCAGTATTTT.

V usage is TRBV6-5 and J usage is TRBJ1-2; 7 nucleotides agree with TRBD1. Germline lookup yields CDR1 MNHEY and CDR2 SVGAGI. V gave up 7 bases and J gave up 6 bases; unmatched junction bases: 8. The CDR3 has 13 amino acids. The DNA of the CDR3 is TGTGCCAGCACCATGACAGGGCGGGATGGCTACACCTTC. It codes for CASTMTGRDGYTF.

The V and J genes are TRBV10-3 and TRBJ1-2; D remains ambiguous. This CDR3 contains 12 residues. CDR1 and CDR2 (germline): ENHRY, SYGVKD. Trimming cost V 3 bases and J 11 bases, with 13 bases left between them. The CDR3 sequence: CAISEFFSWYTF. The CDR3 DNA is TGTGCCATCAGTGAATTCTTCTCCTGGTACACCTTC.

The chain carries TRBV28 and TRBJ1-1, with TRBD1 matching 9 bases. Looked up from germline, CDR1 is MDHEN and CDR2 is SYDVKM. After removal of 5 bases from V and 0 bases from J, the junction contained 16 bases not matched to a gene. There are 19 residues in the CDR3. The DNA of the CDR3 is TGTGCCAGCAGTGATCTACATATCCGGGACAGGGCCTTGAACACTGAAGCTTTCTTT. Protein: CASSDLHIRDRALNTEAFF.

The chain employs TRBV2 and TRBJ2-6; D is undetermined. The CDR3 covers 14 residues. Germline values: CDR1 SNHLY, CDR2 FYNNEI. V lost 6 bases to trimming and J lost 4 bases, with 10 bases between them. CDR3 protein: CASRAIWGANVLTF. For the CDR3, the DNA is TGTGCCAGCAGAGCGATTTGGGGGGCCAACGTCCTGACTTTC.

The chain links TRBV30 to TRBJ1-1, with D uncertain. In germline, CDR1 is GTSNPN, CDR2 SVGIG (reference sequence). The CDR3 totals 12 residues. V was clipped by 1 base and J by 6 bases, with 9 bases between them. DNA of the CDR3: TGTGCCTGGAGTGGTAGGGTCGCTGAAGCTTTCTTT. Protein: CAWSGRVAEAFF. Full variable domain (missing parts from reference TRBV30 and TRBJ1-1): SQTIHQWPATLVQPVGSPLSLECTVEGTSNPNLYWYRQAAGRGLQLLFYSVGIGQISSEVPQNLSASRPQDRQFILSSKKLLLSDSGFYLCAWSGRVAEAFFGQGTRLTVV.

The chain employs TRBV24-1 and TRBJ2-1; tentative D call: TRBD1 (6 bases). CDR3 length: 12 amino acids. With 7 bases removed from V and 7 bases from J, the gap between germline ends came to 10 bases. CDR1 is KGHDR and CDR2 is SFDVKD in the germline V gene. The CDR3 protein is CATSERGNEQFF. The CDR3 DNA is TGTGCCACCAGCGAGAGGGGGAATGAGCAGTTCTTC.

The rearrangement joins TRBV15 to TRBJ1-2; the D is unclear. Per germline, CDR1 LNHNV and CDR2 YYDKDF (reference sequence). V lost 8 bases to trimming and J lost 2 bases, with 18 bases between them. This CDR3 is built from 15 residues. This chain's CDR3 is CATRPRVDQNYGYTF. The CDR3 bases are TGTGCCACCCGACCAAGGGTCGACCAAAACTATGGCTACACCTTC.

To note about this clone: This specimen includes other DNA sequences encoding the same CDR3. The gene calls are TRBV14 and TRBJ2-2; D is unresolved. The CDR3 is 14 residues long. Between the trimmed V and J ends, which lost 0 bases and 1 base, there was a span of 3 bases. Germline assignment: CDR1 SGHDN and CDR2 FVKESK. The CDR3 DNA is TGTGCCAGCAGCCAAGACTGGAACACCGGGGAGCTGTTTTTT. It codes for CASSQDWNTGELFF.

The chain carries TRBV18 and TRBJ1-2; a weak D match, TRBD1 (5 bases). The CDR3 is 17 amino acids. The germline gives CDR1 KGHSH, CDR2 LQKENI. With 1 base removed from V and 3 bases from J, the gap between germline ends came to 18 bases. CDR3 protein: CASSPQAGMLGDYGYTF. Here the CDR3 DNA reads TGTGCCAGCTCACCACAGGCAGGGATGCTCGGTGACTATGGCTACACCTTC.

In its sample, this clone was seen once. The chain is built from TRBV9 and TRBJ2-7; TRBD2 aligns across 8 bases. Losses at the gene ends were 5 bases for V and 2 bases for J; bases not matched to a gene: 6. In germline, CDR1 is SGDLS, CDR2 YYNGEE. CDR3 length: 14 amino acids. The CDR3 loop is CASSERGSAYEQYF. DNA of the CDR3: TGTGCCAGCAGTGAGCGGGGGTCGGCCTACGAGCAGTACTTC.

This chain joins TRBV9 and TRBJ2-7; 9 positions match TRBD2. In germline, CDR1 is SGDLS, CDR2 YYNGEE. With 0 bases clipped from V and 7 bases from J, the junction kept 11 bases outside the gene matches. The CDR3 extends over 16 amino acids. The CDR3: CASSVGALAGEVEQYF. DNA for the CDR3: TGTGCCAGCAGCGTAGGGGCCTTAGCGGGAGAAGTGGAGCAGTACTTC.